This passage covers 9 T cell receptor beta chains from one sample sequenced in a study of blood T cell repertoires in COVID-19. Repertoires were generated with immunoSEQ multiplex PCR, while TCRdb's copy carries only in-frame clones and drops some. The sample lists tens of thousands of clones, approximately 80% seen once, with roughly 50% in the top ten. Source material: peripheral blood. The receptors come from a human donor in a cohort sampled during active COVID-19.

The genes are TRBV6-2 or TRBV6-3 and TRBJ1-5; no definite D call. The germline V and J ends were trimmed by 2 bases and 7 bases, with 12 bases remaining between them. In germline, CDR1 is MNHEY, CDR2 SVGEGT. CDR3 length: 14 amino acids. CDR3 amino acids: CASSYVLLSQPQHF. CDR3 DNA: TGTGCCAGCAGTTACGTCCTTTTATCGCAGCCCCAGCATTTT.

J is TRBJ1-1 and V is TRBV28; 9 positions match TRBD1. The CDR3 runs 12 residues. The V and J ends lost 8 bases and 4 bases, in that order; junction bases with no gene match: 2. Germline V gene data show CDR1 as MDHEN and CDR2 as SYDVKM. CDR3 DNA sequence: TGTGCCAGCGGACAGGGGAGCACTGAAGCTTTCTTT. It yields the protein CASGQGSTEAFF.

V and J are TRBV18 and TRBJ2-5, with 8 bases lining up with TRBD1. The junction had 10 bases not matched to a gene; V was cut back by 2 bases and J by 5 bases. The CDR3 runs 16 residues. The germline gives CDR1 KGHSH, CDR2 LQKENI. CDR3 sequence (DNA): TGTGCCAGCTCACCAGGGACAGGTCGCGGCCGGGAGACCCAGTACTTC. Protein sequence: CASSPGTGRGRETQYF.

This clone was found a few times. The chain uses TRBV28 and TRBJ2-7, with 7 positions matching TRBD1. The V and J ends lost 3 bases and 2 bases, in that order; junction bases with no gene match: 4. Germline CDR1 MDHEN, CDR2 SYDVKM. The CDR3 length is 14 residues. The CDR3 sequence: CASSFLTGTYEQYF. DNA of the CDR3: TGTGCCAGCAGTTTCCTGACAGGGACCTACGAGCAGTACTTC.

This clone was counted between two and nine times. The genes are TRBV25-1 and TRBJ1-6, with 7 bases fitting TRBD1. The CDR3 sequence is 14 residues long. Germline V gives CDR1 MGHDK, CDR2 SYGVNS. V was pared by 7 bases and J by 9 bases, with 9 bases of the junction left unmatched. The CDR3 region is CASTLGQAGSPLHF. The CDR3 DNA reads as TGTGCCAGCACCTTAGGACAGGCGGGTTCACCCCTCCACTTT.

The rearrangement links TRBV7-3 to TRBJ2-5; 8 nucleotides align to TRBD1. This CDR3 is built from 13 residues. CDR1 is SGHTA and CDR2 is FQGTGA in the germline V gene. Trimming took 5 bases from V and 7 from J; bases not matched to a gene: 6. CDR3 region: CASSPDRGGTQYF. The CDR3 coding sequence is TGTGCCAGCAGCCCCGACAGGGGAGGGACCCAGTACTTC.

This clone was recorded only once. The CDR3 loop is CATSRVGRAQVEQFF. The CDR3 DNA reads TGTGCCACCAGCAGGGTCGGGAGGGCCCAAGTGGAGCAGTTCTTC. The rearrangement uses TRBV15 and TRBJ2-1; 8 nucleotides line up with TRBD2. The V segment lost 3 bases and the J segment 10 bases; nucleotides outside the gene matches: 11. The CDR3 runs 15 residues. Germline V CDR1 and CDR2: LNHNV, YYDKDF (reference sequence).

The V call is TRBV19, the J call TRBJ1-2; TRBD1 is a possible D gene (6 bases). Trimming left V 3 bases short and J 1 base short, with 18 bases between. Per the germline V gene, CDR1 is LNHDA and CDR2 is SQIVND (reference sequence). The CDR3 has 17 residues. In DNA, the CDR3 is TGTGCCAGTAGTATTTCAGGGGCCGCACCTCTTAACTATGGCTACACCTTC. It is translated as CASSISGAAPLNYGYTF. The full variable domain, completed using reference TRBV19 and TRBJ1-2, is DGGITQSPKYLFRKEGQNVTLSCEQNLNHDAMYWYRQDPGQGLRLIYYSQIVNDFQKGDIAEGYSVSREKKESFPLTVTSAQKNPTAFYLCASSISGAAPLNYGYTFGSGTRLTVV.

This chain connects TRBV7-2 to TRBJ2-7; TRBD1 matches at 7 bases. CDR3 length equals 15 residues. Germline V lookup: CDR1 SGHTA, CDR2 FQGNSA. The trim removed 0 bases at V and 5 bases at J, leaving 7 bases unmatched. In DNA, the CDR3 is TGTGCCAGCAGCTTAGCCCTAGGACAGGTCAACGAGCAGTACTTC. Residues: CASSLALGQVNEQYF. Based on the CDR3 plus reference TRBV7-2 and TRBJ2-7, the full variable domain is GAGVSQSPSNKVTEKGKDVELRCDPISGHTALYWYRQSLGQGLEFLIYFQGNSAPDKSGLPSDRFSAERTGGSVSTLTIQRTQQEDSAVYLCASSLALGQVNEQYFGPGTRLTVT.